This T cell receptor (beta chain) was documented in a study of T cells in Graves' hyperthyroidism and ophthalmopathy. TCR beta CDR3 regions were amplified from RNA. First-round RT-PCR with HTBI primers amplified the TCR CDR3 region. One entry per CDR3 protein results from TCRdb running MiXCR on the multiplex PCR reads. The sample contains approximately 380,000 distinct CDR3 sequences, over 12% of which appear only once. Germline assignment: CDR1 DFQATT and CDR2 SNEGSKA (reference sequence). The CDR3 is 14 residues long. Trimming removed 3 bases from V and 3 bases from J, with 12 bases in between. This TCR was sampled from a man in his fifties or sixties with Graves' ophthalmopathy. Input material: blood. The V and J genes are TRBV20-1 and TRBJ2-1; TRBD2 might be the D (6 bases). In DNA form, the CDR3 reads TGCAGTGCTAGGGGGGGACTTCACTACAATGAGCAGTTCTTC. Translation: CSARGGLHYNEQFF.